The 30 T cell receptor beta chains listed next were all sequenced from one sample in a study of T cells in localized non-small cell lung cancer (TCRdb year 2020). Libraries were made using the immunoSEQ multiplex PCR assay. Entries here come from immuneACCESS through TCRdb and include only in-frame sequences with V and J called. Some clones fail to appear in such tables; in the studies checked, an unresolved V gene covers under half of the shortfall, and the cause of the remainder is unknown. The sample records some 51,000 clones, approximately 90% of which are singletons. 5.2% of the sample is taken by the ten largest. Sequenced here: peripheral blood, sampled before any cancer treatment. All receptors come from a woman aged 40-75 years with stage I lung adenocarcinoma.

The V and J genes are TRBV7-9 and TRBJ2-2, with 8 bases identical to TRBD2. This CDR3 has 15 residues. CDR1 SEHNR and CDR2 FQNEAQ come from the germline V gene (reference sequence). V lost 5 bases, J lost 2 bases, and 4 bases stayed unmatched. The CDR3 here is CASSPRGGNTGELFF. The CDR3 coding sequence is TGTGCCAGCAGCCCTCGGGGGGGTAACACCGGGGAGCTGTTTTTT.

V gene TRBV7-2 combines with J gene TRBJ2-5; the D gene could be TRBD1 or TRBD2 (5 bases each). The CDR3 runs to 15 residues. CDR1 is SGHTA and CDR2 is FQGNSA in the germline V gene. V lost 1 base and J lost 4, with 13 bases in between. The CDR3 region is CASSLVGVARETQYF. The DNA for the CDR3 is TGTGCCAGCAGCTTAGTGGGGGTTGCGAGAGAGACCCAGTACTTC.

The chain links TRBV11-2 to TRBJ2-7; no reliable D call. V dropped 2 bases and J dropped 4 bases, with 9 bases sitting between them. The CDR3 has 13 amino acids. The germline V gene has CDR1 SGHAT and CDR2 FQNNGV. CDR3 amino acids: CASSLWVNYEQYF. The CDR3 region has the DNA TGTGCCAGCAGCTTATGGGTCAATTACGAGCAGTACTTC.

V gene TRBV12-2 combines with J gene TRBJ1-2; the table names TRBD1, a call not compared with the DNA. TRBV12-2 is deemed a pseudogene. The CDR3 loop spans 16 amino acids. CDR3 protein: CASRLKGPKANYGYTF. For the CDR3, the DNA is TGTGCAAGTCGCTTAAAGGGGCCTAAGGCTAACTATGGCTACACCTTC.

The genes are TRBV15 and TRBJ1-5, with D unclear. V lost 2 bases to trimming and J lost 4 bases, with 15 bases between them. The CDR3 runs to 16 residues. Germline-derived CDR1 and CDR2 are LNHNV and YYDKDF (reference sequence). CDR3 sequence reads: CATSRPRQTRNQPQHF. CDR3 sequence (DNA): TGTGCCACCAGCAGACCGAGACAAACCCGAAATCAGCCCCAGCATTTT.

The V and J genes are TRBV30 and TRBJ1-2; tentatively, D is TRBD1 (5 bases). V was shortened by 5 bases and J by 4 bases, with 14 bases between the two germline ends. There are 13 residues in the CDR3. CDR1 GTSNPN and CDR2 SVGIG come from the germline V gene (reference sequence). CDR3 in DNA: TGTGCCTGGGGTGGGGGAGGAATCTATGGCTACACCTTC. Its translation is CAWGGGGIYGYTF.

Only one count was recorded for this clone. The chain couples TRBV25-1 to TRBJ2-2; TRBD2 agrees at 7 bases. The CDR3 loop spans 14 amino acids. The V segment lost 5 bases and the J segment 3 bases; nucleotides outside the gene matches: 3. Germline V gene sequence: CDR1 MGHDK, CDR2 SYGVNS. The CDR3 nucleotides read TGTGCCAGCAGTCGGGCGGGGGACACCGGGGAGCTGTTTTTT. This encodes CASSRAGDTGELFF.

The rearrangement joins TRBV30 to TRBJ2-7, with 10 bases aligning to TRBD1. CDR1 GTSNPN and CDR2 SVGIG come from the germline V gene (reference sequence). This CDR3 region has 17 residues. The junction had 12 bases not matched to a gene; V was cut back by 3 bases and J by 1 base. The chain's CDR3 is CAWSWDRGHGRSYEQYF. As DNA, the CDR3 is TGTGCCTGGAGCTGGGACAGGGGCCATGGTAGGTCCTACGAGCAGTACTTC.

J is TRBJ1-6 and V is TRBV15; 9 bases line up with TRBD1. CDR1 is LNHNV and CDR2 is YYDKDF in the germline V gene (reference sequence). This CDR3 spans 15 amino acids. V was clipped by 6 bases and J by 9 bases; unmatched bases: 9. CDR3 sequence: CATSPQGASGSPLHF. As DNA, the CDR3 is TGTGCCACCAGTCCACAGGGGGCAAGTGGTTCACCCCTCCACTTT.

V gene TRBV7-6 combines with J gene TRBJ2-1; TRBD2 agrees at 9 bases. V was clipped by 1 base and J by 7 bases; unmatched bases: 8. Germline loops: CDR1 SGHVS, CDR2 FNYEAQ. The CDR3 contains 16 residues. The CDR3 here is CASSLEASGARNEQFF. DNA for the CDR3: TGTGCCAGCAGCTTAGAGGCTAGCGGGGCTCGAAATGAGCAGTTCTTC.

This clone was seen a handful of times. This chain uses TRBV30 with TRBJ2-3; 11 positions match TRBD2. The CDR3 covers 14 residues. V shed 3 bases and J 14 bases; nucleotides not matched to a gene: 13. Looked up from germline, CDR1 is GTSNPN and CDR2 is SVGIG (reference sequence). This CDR3 is CAWSVDSGGGPRYF. In DNA, the CDR3 is TGTGCCTGGAGCGTCGATAGCGGGGGGGGCCCAAGGTATTTT.

By sample fraction, this clone is medium-sized. V and J are TRBV2 and TRBJ1-5, with D perhaps matching TRBD1 (6 bases). The CDR3 is 14 residues long. V was pared by 8 bases and J by 3 bases, with 14 bases between. Germline CDR1 is SNHLY and CDR2 is FYNNEI. Here the CDR3 reads CASQGRDINQPQHF. CDR3 nucleotide sequence: TGTGCCAGCCAGGGCCGGGACATCAATCAGCCCCAGCATTTT.

A remark on this clone: At one end the junction does not follow the germline gene, possibly because of a read error. Other DNA sequences within the sample encode an identical CDR3. The chain is built from TRBV2 and TRBJ2-7; 7 bases are shared with TRBD1. This CDR3 spans 14 amino acids. From germline, CDR1 is SNHLY and CDR2 FYNNEI. CDR3 amino acids: CASLKDRYSYEQYF. CDR3 coding DNA: TGCGCCAGTTTAAAGGACAGGTATTCCTACGAGCAGTACTTC.

This rearrangement joins TRBV6-1 to TRBJ2-1, with TRBD2 identical over 13 bases. Germline-derived CDR1 and CDR2 are MNHNS and SASEGT. Germline trimming cut 2 bases from V and 11 bases from J; bases unmatched to any gene: 6. The CDR3 totals 15 residues. The CDR3 loop is CASSESRTSGGKQFF. For the CDR3, the DNA is TGTGCCAGCAGTGAAAGTCGGACTAGCGGGGGCAAGCAGTTCTTC.

V is TRBV7-2 and J is TRBJ1-1; D remains ambiguous. Trimming shortened V by 5 bases and J by 3 bases, and 7 bases separated the two germline ends. CDR1 and CDR2 (germline): SGHTA, FQGNSA. CDR3 size: 12 residues. CDR3 loop: CASSMDHTEAFF. CDR3 sequence (DNA): TGTGCCAGCAGCATGGATCACACTGAAGCTTTCTTT.

The chain uses TRBV19 and TRBJ2-5, with 9 bases matching TRBD1. Germline V CDR1 and CDR2: LNHDA, SQIVND (reference sequence). The junction had 8 bases not matched to a gene; V was cut back by 5 bases and J by 4 bases. CDR3 size: 15 residues. CDR3 amino acids: CASSPRQGGRETQYF. The CDR3 DNA reads as TGTGCCAGTAGTCCCAGACAGGGGGGACGAGAGACCCAGTACTTC.

This chain uses TRBV9 with TRBJ1-2; a weak D match, TRBD1 (6 bases). Germline V gene data show CDR1 as SGDLS and CDR2 as YYNGEE. V shed 0 bases and J shed 0 bases, with 9 bases lying between them. The CDR3 sequence is 15 residues long. Here the CDR3 reads CASSVVDRANYGYTF. The CDR3 bases are TGTGCCAGCAGCGTAGTGGACAGAGCTAACTATGGCTACACCTTC.

The chain joins TRBV11-2 to TRBJ2-7; the match to TRBD1 covers 8 bases. Per germline, CDR1 SGHAT and CDR2 FQNNGV. Germline trimming cut 4 bases from V and 2 bases from J; bases unmatched to any gene: 7. The CDR3 sequence is 15 residues long. The CDR3 is CASSSIRDRPYEQYF. CDR3 nucleotide sequence: TGTGCCAGCAGCTCAATCCGGGACAGGCCCTACGAGCAGTACTTC.

The chain joins TRBV30 to TRBJ1-5; TRBD1 might be the D (5 bases). The CDR3 is made up of 13 amino acids. Trimming cost V 1 base and J 6 bases, with 10 bases left between them. CDR1 GTSNPN and CDR2 SVGIG come from the germline V gene (reference sequence). This CDR3 reads CAWSAGGGQPQHF. CDR3 coding DNA: TGTGCCTGGAGTGCTGGGGGGGGTCAGCCCCAGCATTTT.

The genes are TRBV30 and TRBJ1-3; 7 nucleotides match TRBD1. V lost 1 base to trimming and J lost 2 bases; unmatched junction nucleotides: 5. The germline V gene encodes CDR1 GTSNPN and CDR2 SVGIG (reference sequence). There are 15 residues in the CDR3. The DNA for the CDR3 is TGTGCCTGGAGTGACAGGGGATCGCCTGGAAACACCATATATTTT. Its protein product is CAWSDRGSPGNTIYF.

The chain carries TRBV28 and TRBJ1-2, with D uncertain. Trimming took off 6 bases at V and 7 bases at J, with 24 bases between the two ends. Germline assignment: CDR1 MDHEN and CDR2 SYDVKM. The CDR3 length is 16 residues. CDR3 loop: CASRTPALGRNGGYTF. CDR3 in DNA: TGTGCCAGCAGAACCCCAGCTTTAGGAAGGAACGGTGGCTACACCTTC.

V and J are TRBV2 and TRBJ1-1; D is unclear. Between the trimmed V and J ends, which lost 8 bases and 1 base, there was a span of 14 bases. The CDR3 has 14 residues. Germline V gene lookup returns CDR1 SNHLY and CDR2 FYNNEI. The CDR3 sequence is CASFPGWGNTEAFF. CDR3 sequence (DNA): TGTGCCAGCTTTCCCGGGTGGGGGAACACTGAAGCTTTCTTT.

The chain is built from TRBV7-2 and TRBJ2-3; D gene unclear. CDR3 length: 15 amino acids. Germline V lookup: CDR1 SGHTA, CDR2 FQGNSA. Deletions cut 2 bases from V and 0 bases from J, with 9 bases between. As DNA, the CDR3 is TGTGCCAGCAGCTTAATAAGGTCTAGCACAGATACGCAGTATTTT. Amino acid sequence: CASSLIRSSTDTQYF.

The chain has TRBV7-8 and TRBJ2-2; 9 bases line up with TRBD1. From germline, CDR1 is SGHVS and CDR2 FQNEAQ. V shed 4 bases and J 5 bases; nucleotides not matched to a gene: 2. This CDR3 contains 14 residues. Written as DNA, the CDR3 is TGTGCCAGCAGCTGGGACAGGGCGACCGGGGAGCTGTTTTTT. Its translation: CASSWDRATGELFF.

This clone was recorded a few times. The rearrangement uses TRBV30 and TRBJ1-5, with 8 nucleotides matching TRBD1. CDR1 is GTSNPN and CDR2 is SVGIG in the germline V gene (reference sequence). V gave up 5 bases and J gave up 5 bases; unmatched junction bases: 8. The CDR3 is 14 amino acids. The CDR3 loop reads CAWGTGWKDQPQHF. The CDR3 bases are TGTGCCTGGGGGACAGGATGGAAAGATCAGCCCCAGCATTTT.

This chain joins TRBV19 and TRBJ1-1; D is uncertain. Deletions cut 10 bases from V and 7 bases from J, with 10 bases between. Germline V gives CDR1 LNHDA, CDR2 SQIVND (reference sequence). The CDR3 has 10 amino acids. CDR3 DNA sequence: TGTGCCACCGGATTTGATGAAGCTTTCTTT. It translates to CATGFDEAFF. Full variable domain (outside the CDR3, taken from reference TRBV19 and TRBJ1-1): DGGITQSPKYLFRKEGQNVTLSCEQNLNHDAMYWYRQDPGQGLRLIYYSQIVNDFQKGDIAEGYSVSREKKESFPLTVTSAQKNPTAFYLCATGFDEAFFGQGTRLTVV.

The chain joins TRBV5-1 to TRBJ1-1, with D possibly TRBD1 on 6 matching bases. Germline assignment: CDR1 SGHRS and CDR2 YFSETQ. There are 14 residues in the CDR3. V dropped 4 bases and J dropped 8 bases, with 18 bases sitting between them. CDR3 nucleotide sequence: TGCGCCAGCAGCGTTCGACAGGCCACCGCAGAAGCTTTCTTT. This encodes CASSVRQATAEAFF.

V and J are TRBV27 and TRBJ2-1, with D maybe TRBD2 (6 bases). CDR3 length: 16 amino acids. Trimming stripped 3 bases from V and 4 bases from J, with 16 bases between. Germline-derived CDR1 and CDR2 are MNHEY and SMNVEV (reference sequence). The DNA for the CDR3 is TGTGCCAGCAGTTTCACCCCGAGACTAGTTTACAATGAGCAGTTCTTC. It codes for CASSFTPRLVYNEQFF.

The CDR3 reads CASSLDQRGPWNTEAFF. The CDR3 DNA sequence: TGTGCCAGCAGCTTAGATCAACGGGGGCCCTGGAACACTGAAGCTTTCTTT. This chain connects TRBV7-3 to TRBJ1-1, with D tentatively TRBD1 (6 bases). Trimming cost V 2 bases and J 1 base, with 17 bases left between them. Germline CDR1 reads SGHTA; CDR2 reads FQGTGA. CDR3 length: 17 residues.

The chain links TRBV30 to TRBJ2-1; D may be TRBD1 or TRBD2 (5 bases each). Germline V gene sequence: CDR1 GTSNPN, CDR2 SVGIG (reference sequence). Trimming removed 3 bases at V and 2 bases at J, with 11 bases between. The CDR3 runs to 14 residues. CDR3 nucleotide sequence: TGTGCCTGGAGGGGGGTCTCCACCTACAATGAGCAGTTCTTC. This translates into CAWRGVSTYNEQFF. The complete variable domain, with remaining parts taken from reference TRBV30 and TRBJ2-1, reads SQTIHQWPATLVQPVGSPLSLECTVEGTSNPNLYWYRQAAGRGLQLLFYSVGIGQISSEVPQNLSASRPQDRQFILSSKKLLLSDSGFYLCAWRGVSTYNEQFFGPGTRLTVL.